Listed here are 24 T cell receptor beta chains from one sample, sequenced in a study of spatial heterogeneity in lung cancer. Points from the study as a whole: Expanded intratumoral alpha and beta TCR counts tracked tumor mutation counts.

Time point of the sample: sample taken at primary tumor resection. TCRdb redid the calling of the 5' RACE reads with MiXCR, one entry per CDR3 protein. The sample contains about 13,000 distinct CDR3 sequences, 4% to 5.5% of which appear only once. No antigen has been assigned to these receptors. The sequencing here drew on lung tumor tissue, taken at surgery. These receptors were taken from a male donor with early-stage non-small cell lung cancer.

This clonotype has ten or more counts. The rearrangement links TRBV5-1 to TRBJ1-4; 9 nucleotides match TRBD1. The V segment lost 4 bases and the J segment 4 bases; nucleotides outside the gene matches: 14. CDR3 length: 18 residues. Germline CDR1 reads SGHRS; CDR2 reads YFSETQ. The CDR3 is CASSVGNRGQLGNEKLFF. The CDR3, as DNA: TGCGCCAGCAGCGTTGGTAACAGGGGGCAATTGGGTAATGAAAAACTGTTTTTT.

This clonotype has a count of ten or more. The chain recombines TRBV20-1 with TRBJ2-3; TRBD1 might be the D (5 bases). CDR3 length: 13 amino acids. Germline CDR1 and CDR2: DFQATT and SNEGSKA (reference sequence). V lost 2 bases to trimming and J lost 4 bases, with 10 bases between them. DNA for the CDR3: TGCAGTGCTAGATGGCAGGGATCAGATACGCAGTATTTT. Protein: CSARWQGSDTQYF.

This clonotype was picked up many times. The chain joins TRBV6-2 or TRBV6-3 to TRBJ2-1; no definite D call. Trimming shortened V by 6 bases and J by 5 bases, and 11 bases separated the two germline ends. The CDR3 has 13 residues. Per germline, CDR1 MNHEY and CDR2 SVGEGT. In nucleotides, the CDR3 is TGTGCCAGCAGGAGGTCCGGAAACAATGAGCAGTTCTTC. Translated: CASRRSGNNEQFF.

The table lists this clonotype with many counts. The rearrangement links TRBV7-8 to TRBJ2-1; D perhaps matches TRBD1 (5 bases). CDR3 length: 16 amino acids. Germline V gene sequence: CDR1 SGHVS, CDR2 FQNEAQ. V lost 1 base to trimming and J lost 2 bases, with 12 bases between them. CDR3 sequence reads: CASSLGGPGPYNEQFF. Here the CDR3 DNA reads TGTGCCAGCAGCTTAGGGGGCCCCGGCCCCTACAATGAGCAGTTCTTC.

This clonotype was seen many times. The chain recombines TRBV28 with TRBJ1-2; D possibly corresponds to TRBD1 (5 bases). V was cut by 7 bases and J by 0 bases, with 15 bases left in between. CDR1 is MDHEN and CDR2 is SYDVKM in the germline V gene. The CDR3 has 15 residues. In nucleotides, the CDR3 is TGTGCCAGCACCCTAACGGGGGTTGCTAACTATGGCTACACCTTC. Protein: CASTLTGVANYGYTF.

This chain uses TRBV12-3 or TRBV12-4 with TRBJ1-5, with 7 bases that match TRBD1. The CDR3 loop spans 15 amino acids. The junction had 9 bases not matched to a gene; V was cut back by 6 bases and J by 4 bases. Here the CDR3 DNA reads TGTGCCAGCAGACGGACAGGACTTCTGAATCAGCCCCAGCATTTT. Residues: CASRRTGLLNQPQHF.

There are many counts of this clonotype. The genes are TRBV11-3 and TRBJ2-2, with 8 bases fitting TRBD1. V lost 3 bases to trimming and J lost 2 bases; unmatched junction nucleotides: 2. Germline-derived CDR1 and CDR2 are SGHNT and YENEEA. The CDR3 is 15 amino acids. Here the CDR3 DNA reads TGTGCCAGCAGCTTCGACAGGGGAAACACCGGGGAGCTGTTTTTT. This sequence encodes CASSFDRGNTGELFF. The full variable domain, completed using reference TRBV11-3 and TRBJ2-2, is EAGVVQSPRYKIIEKKQPVAFWCNPISGHNTLYWYLQNLGQGPELLIRYENEEAVDDSQLPKDRFSAERLKGVDSTLKIQPAELGDSAVYLCASSFDRGNTGELFFGEGSRLTVL.

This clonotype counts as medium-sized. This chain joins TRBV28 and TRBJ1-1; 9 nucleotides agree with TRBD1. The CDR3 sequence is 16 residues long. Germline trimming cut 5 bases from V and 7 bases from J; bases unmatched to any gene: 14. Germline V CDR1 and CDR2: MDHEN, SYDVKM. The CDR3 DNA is TGTGCCAGCAGTCTCCTCTCCGGGACAGGGAGGATTGAAGCTTTCTTT. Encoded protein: CASSLLSGTGRIEAFF.

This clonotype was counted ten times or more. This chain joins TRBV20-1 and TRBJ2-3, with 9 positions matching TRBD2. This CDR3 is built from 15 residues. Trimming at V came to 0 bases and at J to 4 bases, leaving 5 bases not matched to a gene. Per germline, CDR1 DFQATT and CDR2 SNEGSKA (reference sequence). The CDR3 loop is CSARDAGGTADTQYF. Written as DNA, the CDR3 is TGCAGTGCTAGAGATGCGGGGGGGACTGCAGATACGCAGTATTTT.

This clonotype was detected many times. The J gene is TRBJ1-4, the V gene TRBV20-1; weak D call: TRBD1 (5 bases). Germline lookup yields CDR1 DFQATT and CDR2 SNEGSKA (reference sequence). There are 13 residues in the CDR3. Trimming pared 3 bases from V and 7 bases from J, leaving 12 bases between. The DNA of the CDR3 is TGCAGTGCTAGGGCCGGGGGATCTGAAAAACTGTTTTTT. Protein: CSARAGGSEKLFF.

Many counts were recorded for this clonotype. CDR3: CASSYRRRGATYEQYF. DNA of the CDR3: TGTGCCAGCAGTTACCGGCGGCGGGGGGCGACCTACGAGCAGTACTTC. This rearrangement joins TRBV6-7 to TRBJ2-7; 8 bases match TRBD2. TRBV6-7 is flagged as an ORF with uncertain function. V dropped 2 bases and J dropped 2; count of bases not matched to a gene: 8. The CDR3 has 16 amino acids.

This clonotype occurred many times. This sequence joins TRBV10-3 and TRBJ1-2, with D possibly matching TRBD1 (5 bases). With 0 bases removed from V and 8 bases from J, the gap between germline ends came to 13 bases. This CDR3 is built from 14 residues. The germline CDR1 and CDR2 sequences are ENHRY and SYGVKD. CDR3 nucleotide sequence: TGTGCCATCAGTGAGTCGGGCAGGGAAGAGGGCTACACCTTC. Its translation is CAISESGREEGYTF.

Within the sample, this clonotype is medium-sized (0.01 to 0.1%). The CDR3 nucleotides are TGTGCCAGCAGCTTAGGGCGCACAGATACGCAGTATTTT. It codes for CASSLGRTDTQYF. The chain joins TRBV5-6 to TRBJ2-3; no firm D call. Germline V gene lookup returns CDR1 SGHDT and CDR2 YYEEEE. The CDR3 covers 13 residues. Trimming left V 2 bases short and J 1 base short, with 5 bases between.

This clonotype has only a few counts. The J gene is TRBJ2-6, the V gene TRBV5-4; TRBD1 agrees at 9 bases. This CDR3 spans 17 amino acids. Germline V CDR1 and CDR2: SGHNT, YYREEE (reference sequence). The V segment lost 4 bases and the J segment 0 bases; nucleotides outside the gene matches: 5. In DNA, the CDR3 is TGTGCCAGCAGCATAGGACAGGGGAACTCTGGGGCCAACGTCCTGACTTTC. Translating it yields CASSIGQGNSGANVLTF.

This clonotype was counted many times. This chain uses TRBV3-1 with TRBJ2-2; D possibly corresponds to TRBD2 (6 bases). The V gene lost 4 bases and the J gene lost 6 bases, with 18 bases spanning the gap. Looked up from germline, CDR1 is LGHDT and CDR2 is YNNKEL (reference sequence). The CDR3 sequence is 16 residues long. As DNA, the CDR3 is TGTGCCAGCAGCCTAAGATCGGCGGGGAAAGCCGGGGAGCTGTTTTTT. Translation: CASSLRSAGKAGELFF.

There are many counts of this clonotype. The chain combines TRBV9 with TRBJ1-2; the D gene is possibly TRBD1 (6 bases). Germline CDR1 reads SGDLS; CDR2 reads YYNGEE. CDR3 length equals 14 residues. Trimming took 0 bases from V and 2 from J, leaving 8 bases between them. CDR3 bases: TGTGCCAGCAGCGTAGATCAGGGGAACTATGGCTACACCTTC. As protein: CASSVDQGNYGYTF.

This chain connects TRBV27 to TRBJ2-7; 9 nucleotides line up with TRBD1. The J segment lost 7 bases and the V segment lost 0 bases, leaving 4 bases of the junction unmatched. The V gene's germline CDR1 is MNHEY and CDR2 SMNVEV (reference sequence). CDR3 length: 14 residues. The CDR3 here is CASSLSGQGREQYF. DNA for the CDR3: TGTGCCAGCAGTTTATCGGGACAGGGTAGGGAGCAGTACTTC.

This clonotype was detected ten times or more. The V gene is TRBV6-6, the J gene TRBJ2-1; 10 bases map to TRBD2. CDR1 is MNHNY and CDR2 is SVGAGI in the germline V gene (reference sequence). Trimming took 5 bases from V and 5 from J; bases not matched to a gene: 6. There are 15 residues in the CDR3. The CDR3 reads CASSDIAGGDNEQFF. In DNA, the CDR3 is TGTGCCAGCAGTGACATAGCGGGGGGCGACAATGAGCAGTTCTTC.

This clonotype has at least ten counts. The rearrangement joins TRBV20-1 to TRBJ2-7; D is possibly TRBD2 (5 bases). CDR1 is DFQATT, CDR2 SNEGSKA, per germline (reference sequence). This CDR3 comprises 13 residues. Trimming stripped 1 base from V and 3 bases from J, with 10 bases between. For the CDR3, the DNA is TGCAGTGCTAGAGTAGGAGGCTACTACGAGCAGTACTTC. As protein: CSARVGGYYEQYF.

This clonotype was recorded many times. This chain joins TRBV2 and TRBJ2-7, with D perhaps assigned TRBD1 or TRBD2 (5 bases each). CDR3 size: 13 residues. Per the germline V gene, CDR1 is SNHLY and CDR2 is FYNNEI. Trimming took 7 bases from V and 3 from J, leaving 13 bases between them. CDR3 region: CASKPGPYYEQYF. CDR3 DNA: TGTGCCAGCAAGCCGGGACCCTACTACGAGCAGTACTTC.

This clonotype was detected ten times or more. The CDR3 spells CASRRDSDTGELFF. CDR3 DNA: TGTGCCAGCAGGCGGGACTCAGACACCGGGGAGCTGTTTTTT. This sequence joins TRBV27 and TRBJ2-2; TRBD2 might be the D (6 bases). V dropped 6 bases and J dropped 3 bases, with 11 bases sitting between them. The CDR3 totals 14 residues. The V gene's germline CDR1 is MNHEY and CDR2 SMNVEV (reference sequence).

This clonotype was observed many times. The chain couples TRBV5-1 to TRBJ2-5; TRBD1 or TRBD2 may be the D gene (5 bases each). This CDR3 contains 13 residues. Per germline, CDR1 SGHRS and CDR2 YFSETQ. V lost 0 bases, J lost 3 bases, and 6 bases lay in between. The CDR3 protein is CASSLGGEETQYF. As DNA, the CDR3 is TGCGCCAGCAGCTTGGGAGGGGAAGAGACCCAGTACTTC.

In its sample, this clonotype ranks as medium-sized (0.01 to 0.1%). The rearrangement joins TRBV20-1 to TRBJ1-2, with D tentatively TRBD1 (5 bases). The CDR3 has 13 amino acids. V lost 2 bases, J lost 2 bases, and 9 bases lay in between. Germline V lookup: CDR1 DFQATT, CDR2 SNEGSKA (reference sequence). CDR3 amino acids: CSARRDGNYGYTF. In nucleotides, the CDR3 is TGCAGTGCTAGAAGGGACGGCAACTATGGCTACACCTTC.

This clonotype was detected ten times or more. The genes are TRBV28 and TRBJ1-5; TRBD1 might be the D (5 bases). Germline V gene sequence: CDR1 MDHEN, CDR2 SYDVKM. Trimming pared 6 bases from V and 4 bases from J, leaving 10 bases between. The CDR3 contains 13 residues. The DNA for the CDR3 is TGTGCCAGCAGGGGGACTGGTAATCAGCCCCAGCATTTT. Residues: CASRGTGNQPQHF.